This T cell receptor beta chain comes out of a study of cytomegalovirus exposure and HLA in healthy donors. Broader study findings: Reportedly, a later analysis found an Asian-associated ancestry cluster had fewer N-insertions than the roughly 630-donor mean. Most CMV-associated TCR beta chains appeared HLA-restricted in a later analysis.

Trimming pared 2 bases from V and 2 bases from J, leaving 12 bases between. The CDR3 has 15 residues. Germline CDR1 reads SGHTA; CDR2 reads FQGNSA. The PCR employed 60 Vbeta primers together with 13 Jbeta primers. Sequenced by immunoSEQ multiplex PCR; TCRdb stores in-frame clones only, minus some. The sample contains around 180,000 clones, less than 85% of which appear only once. A remark on this clone: Its specificity is unknown.

Donors likely had unrecorded immune exposures despite being nominally healthy when sampled. The J gene is TRBJ2-5, the V gene TRBV7-2; a possible D gene is TRBD2 (5 bases). Material: PBMCs. The source of this sequence is a man aged 35 to 55 in good health and CMV-seronegative. The CDR3 here is CASSLLGDSQETQYF. CDR3 nucleotides: TGTGCCAGCAGCTTACTGGGAGACTCTCAAGAGACCCAGTACTTC.